A single sample is the source of the 21 T cell receptor beta chains below, sequenced in a study of shared clonotypes between healthy human individuals. Data came from immunoSEQ multiplex PCR; TCRdb stores just in-frame clones and leaves some out. This sample carries around 1.1 million clones, 60% to 85% of them seen once, and the ten largest clones take roughly 0.83%. Sequenced input: memory CD4+ T cells from PBMCs. As for subset: CD45RA-negative fraction. These receptors all stem from a man aged 18 to 35 in good health. Some clones in this sample may be carry-over from other donors' samples.

This clone was seen only once. This chain links TRBV5-1 with TRBJ2-5; D remains unclear. The germline CDR1 and CDR2 sequences are SGHRS and YFSETQ. The V end lost 1 base, the J end lost 3 bases, and 7 bases lay between the germline ends. The CDR3 covers 13 residues. CDR3 region: CASSLLTEETQYF. The CDR3 bases are TGCGCCAGCAGCTTGCTTACTGAAGAGACCCAGTACTTC.

This clone occurred a few times. V usage is TRBV11-2 and J usage is TRBJ2-1; D is perhaps TRBD2 (6 bases). The CDR3 has 15 residues. V lost 0 bases and J 1 base, leaving 7 bases between the germline ends. The germline V gene has CDR1 SGHAT and CDR2 FQNNGV. CDR3 sequence: CASSLERESYNEQFF. The CDR3 DNA is TGTGCCAGCAGCTTAGAACGGGAGTCCTACAATGAGCAGTTCTTC.

The V call is TRBV11-2, the J call TRBJ2-5, with no clear D. The CDR3 is 13 residues long. The germline gives CDR1 SGHAT, CDR2 FQNNGV. The V end was cut by 4 bases, the J end by 5 bases, with 11 bases between. CDR3 region: CASSSHVGETQYF. DNA for the CDR3: TGTGCCAGCAGCTCTCACGTTGGGGAGACCCAGTACTTC.

The V and J genes are TRBV19 and TRBJ2-7; tentatively, D is TRBD1 (5 bases). Germline V CDR1 and CDR2: LNHDA, SQIVND (reference sequence). The CDR3 runs to 13 residues. Trimming took off 5 bases at V and 6 bases at J, with 14 bases between the two ends. The CDR3 reads CASSGSRVGEQYF. The CDR3 DNA follows: TGTGCCAGTAGTGGCAGCAGGGTTGGCGAGCAGTACTTC.

The count of this clone is one. This chain uses TRBV2 with TRBJ2-7, with D possibly matching TRBD1 (5 bases). Germline V gene sequence: CDR1 SNHLY, CDR2 FYNNEI. The ends were cut back, 6 bases at V and 0 bases at J, with 12 bases in the middle. There are 14 residues in the CDR3. CDR3 bases: TGTGCCAGCAGCGACAGTCTTTCCTCCTACGAGCAGTACTTC. Protein: CASSDSLSSYEQYF.

Concerning this clone itself: Other nucleotide sequences from this sample produce the same CDR3. The chain combines TRBV20-1 with TRBJ2-3; unclear D gene. Trimming left V 6 bases short and J 6 bases short, with 7 bases between. The CDR3 is 10 amino acids. From germline, CDR1 is DFQATT and CDR2 SNEGSKA (reference sequence). DNA for the CDR3: TGCAGTGCCAGCAGGGATACGCAGTATTTT. Translated, it gives CSASRDTQYF.

This chain uses TRBV6-5 with TRBJ2-1; maybe TRBD2 (6 bases). Germline V CDR1 and CDR2: MNHEY, SVGAGI. The ends were cut back, 6 bases at V and 1 base at J, with 13 bases in the middle. The CDR3 has 15 amino acids. The CDR3 coding sequence is TGTGCCAGCAGACGGGCGGGATTTTCCTACAATGAGCAGTTCTTC. Its translation: CASRRAGFSYNEQFF.

This clone came up once. V usage is TRBV28 and J usage is TRBJ1-5; 9 positions agree with TRBD1. The CDR3 has 17 amino acids. The trim removed 4 bases at V and 0 bases at J, leaving 7 bases unmatched. The germline V gene has CDR1 MDHEN and CDR2 SYDVKM. CDR3 in DNA: TGTGCCAGCAGTTACCGGGACAGGGCCTATAGCAATCAGCCCCAGCATTTT. This gives the protein CASSYRDRAYSNQPQHF.

The chain links TRBV7-8 to TRBJ1-1, with 9 nucleotides matching TRBD1. Germline CDR1 reads SGHVS; CDR2 reads FQNEAQ. The CDR3 is made up of 14 amino acids. Trimming removed 6 bases from V and 5 bases from J; junction bases left unmatched: 7. The CDR3 sequence is CASRIGQGSTEAFF. The CDR3 nucleotides are TGTGCCAGCAGGATAGGACAGGGGAGTACTGAAGCTTTCTTT.

This clone was seen only a few times. The V and J genes are TRBV27 and TRBJ2-7, with D tentatively TRBD2 (5 bases). The CDR3 runs to 14 residues. Trimming took 3 bases from V and 2 from J, leaving 11 bases between them. CDR1 MNHEY and CDR2 SMNVEV come from the germline V gene (reference sequence). The CDR3 DNA reads as TGTGCCAGCAGTTTCTTCGGGGATCCCTACGAGCAGTACTTC. Encoded protein: CASSFFGDPYEQYF.

The chain joins TRBV28 to TRBJ1-1, with no clear D. V was clipped by 7 bases and J by 0 bases, with 12 bases between them. The CDR3 extends over 14 amino acids. Germline CDR1 reads MDHEN; CDR2 reads SYDVKM. CDR3 protein: CASTWVAMNTEAFF. In nucleotides, the CDR3 is TGTGCCAGCACCTGGGTGGCGATGAACACTGAAGCTTTCTTT.

This chain connects TRBV30 to TRBJ2-7; D unclear. Germline values: CDR1 GTSNPN, CDR2 SVGIG (reference sequence). V was trimmed by 0 bases and J by 4 bases, leaving 7 bases between them. The CDR3 has 12 residues. The CDR3 reads CAWSVRTYEQYF. The CDR3 DNA reads as TGTGCCTGGAGTGTACGAACGTACGAGCAGTACTTC.

V usage is TRBV6-1 and J usage is TRBJ2-7; TRBD1 might be the D (6 bases). Trimming shortened V by 7 bases and J by 5 bases, and 18 bases separated the two germline ends. Germline CDR1 is MNHNS and CDR2 is SASEGT. The CDR3 spans 14 residues. The CDR3 sequence is CASTLGAPTHEQYF. The DNA of the CDR3 is TGTGCCAGCACGCTGGGGGCGCCTACCCACGAGCAGTACTTC.

There are a few counts of this clone. Other DNA variants within this sample encode the same CDR3. The CDR3 reads CASSLLNEQFF. Written as DNA, the CDR3 is TGTGCCAGCAGCTTGCTCAATGAGCAGTTCTTC. The chain has TRBV7-2 and TRBJ2-1, with D unclear. Germline V gene sequence: CDR1 SGHTA, CDR2 FQGNSA. This CDR3 comprises 11 residues. The germline V and J ends were trimmed by 3 bases and 6 bases, with 3 bases remaining between them.

The rearrangement links TRBV28 to TRBJ2-1; 12 nucleotides line up with TRBD2. Germline CDR1 is MDHEN and CDR2 is SYDVKM. The V gene end was trimmed by 7 bases and the J gene end by 8 bases; junction bases not matched to a gene: 9. The length of the CDR3 is 15 residues. The CDR3 nucleotides read TGTGCCAGCACCCTGACTAGCGGGAGACCGGATGAGCAGTTCTTC. Translation gives CASTLTSGRPDEQFF. Full variable domain (outside the CDR3, taken from reference TRBV28 and TRBJ2-1): DVKVTQSSRYLVKRTGEKVFLECVQDMDHENMFWYRQDPGLGLRLIYFSYDVKMKEKGDIPEGYSVSREKKERFSLILESASTNQTSMYLCASTLTSGRPDEQFFGPGTRLTVL.

V and J are TRBV30 and TRBJ2-1; 8 nucleotides line up with TRBD2. V shed 5 bases and J 0 bases; nucleotides not matched to a gene: 6. The CDR3 consists of 15 residues. Per germline, CDR1 GTSNPN and CDR2 SVGIG (reference sequence). Written as DNA, the CDR3 is TGTGCCTGGTTGGGCGGGGGGAGCTCCTACAATGAGCAGTTCTTC. This translates into CAWLGGGSSYNEQFF.

The chain combines TRBV30 with TRBJ1-2; 8 bases align to TRBD1. V shed 1 base, J shed 3 bases, and the junction held 4 bases outside the gene matches. The length of the CDR3 is 14 residues. Germline CDR1 GTSNPN, CDR2 SVGIG (reference sequence). CDR3 bases: TGTGCCTGGAGTGACAGGACAGGGTACTATGGCTACACCTTC. It codes for CAWSDRTGYYGYTF.

V usage is TRBV5-1 and J usage is TRBJ2-7; TRBD1 is a possible D gene (5 bases). Germline V lookup: CDR1 SGHRS, CDR2 YFSETQ. The CDR3 runs 14 residues. V was clipped by 3 bases and J by 4 bases, with 14 bases between them. This CDR3 reads CASSSPGHGYEQYF. CDR3 nucleotide sequence: TGCGCCAGCAGCTCCCCAGGGCATGGGTACGAGCAGTACTTC.

V gene TRBV28 combines with J gene TRBJ2-1; either TRBD1 or TRBD2 may fit D (5 bases each). The CDR3 has 15 amino acids. CDR1 is MDHEN, CDR2 SYDVKM, per germline. V was shortened by 4 bases and J by 7 bases, with 17 bases between the two germline ends. The CDR3 DNA reads TGTGCCAGCAGTTACCGCCGGGACCCCACTAATGAGCAGTTCTTC. This encodes CASSYRRDPTNEQFF.

V gene TRBV6-1 combines with J gene TRBJ1-1; unclear D gene. Germline V gives CDR1 MNHNS, CDR2 SASEGT. The CDR3 consists of 11 residues. V dropped 10 bases and J dropped 1 base, with 7 bases sitting between them. The CDR3 nucleotides read TGTGCCACTCGAAGGAACACTGAAGCTTTCTTT. It translates to CATRRNTEAFF.

Here the CDR3 DNA reads TGTGCCAGCAGTTTAAGTAGGTTCGGGGCGGCTAATGAAAAACTGTTTTTT. It is translated as CASSLSRFGAANEKLFF. The chain carries TRBV28 and TRBJ1-4, with D perhaps TRBD1 (5 bases). The V gene's germline CDR1 is MDHEN and CDR2 SYDVKM. The CDR3 totals 17 residues. Trimming removed 2 bases at V and 3 bases at J, with 16 bases between.